The T cell receptor (beta chain) described here comes from a study of blood T cell repertoires in COVID-19. This clone was seen ten or more times. Clones were sequenced by immunoSEQ multiplex PCR, and TCRdb holds only the in-frame ones, with some missing. The sample has about 150,000 clones, approximately 80% seen once. CDR3 length equals 15 residues. Looked up from germline, CDR1 is MNHEY and CDR2 is SVGAGI. Trimming left V 4 bases short and J 8 bases short, with 15 bases between. The sample taken for sequencing was peripheral blood. V and J are TRBV6-5 and TRBJ1-6, with a tentative D call TRBD1 (5 bases). The clonotype was recovered from a woman aged 45-65 years with acute or convalescent COVID-19. The DNA of the CDR3 is TGTGCCAGCAGTTCAGTCAGGGAAACCGATTCACCCCTCCACTTT. As protein: CASSSVRETDSPLHF.